Below are 27 T cell receptor beta chains sequenced from a single sample in a study of Ad26.COV2.S vaccination and SARS-CoV-2 variants. The sample's treatment: some 20 received Ad26.COV2.S at low or high dose, single or two shots; roughly five received placebo; per-sample allocation not given. The study sampled participants on day 63 after the first vaccine or placebo injection. Some clones are missing from TCRdb's copy, which holds only in-frame ones; the method was immunoSEQ multiplex PCR. The profile shows some 410,000 clones, about 92% of them singletons. The sample was peripheral blood, taken in a trial of Ad26.COV2.S vaccine versus placebo. These receptors all stem from a person between 18 and 59 years old who received the Ad26.COV2.S COVID-19 vaccine or a placebo.

As regards this clone: One end of the junction varies from germline; a read error may be responsible. The chain employs TRBV7-7 and TRBJ2-7, with 7 positions matching TRBD2. The CDR3 spans 14 residues. The germline V gene has CDR1 SSHAT and CDR2 FNYEAQ (reference sequence). DNA of the CDR3: TGTGCTAGCAGCTTAGGAGCGGGGACCGGCGAGCAGTACTTC. This translates into CASSLGAGTGEQYF.

This chain uses TRBV18 with TRBJ1-3; 7 bases are a match to TRBD1. Germline trimming cut 0 bases from V and 0 bases from J; bases unmatched to any gene: 8. Per germline, CDR1 KGHSH and CDR2 LQKENI. The CDR3 consists of 18 residues. This CDR3 is CASSPPSLGTASGNTIYF. Here the CDR3 DNA reads TGTGCCAGCTCACCACCGTCTCTAGGGACAGCCTCTGGAAACACCATATATTTT.

The chain employs TRBV18 and TRBJ1-5; D may be TRBD1 (5 bases). This CDR3 has 14 residues. The V and J ends lost 3 bases and 4 bases respectively, with 10 bases between them. Germline CDR1 KGHSH, CDR2 LQKENI. The CDR3 is CASSPQGRNQPQHF. In DNA, the CDR3 is TGTGCCAGCTCACCTCAGGGAAGAAATCAGCCCCAGCATTTT.

The CDR3: CASSILATNEKLFF. CDR3 DNA: TGTGCCAGTAGTATCTTAGCAACTAATGAAAAACTGTTTTTT. The chain is built from TRBV19 and TRBJ1-4; no reliable D call. The germline CDR1 and CDR2 sequences are LNHDA and SQIVND (reference sequence). Trimming shortened V by 3 bases and J by 0 bases, and 5 bases separated the two germline ends. The CDR3 is 14 residues long.

The chain couples TRBV5-4 to TRBJ2-7; D uncertain. Deletions cut 5 bases from V and 7 bases from J, with 16 bases between. The CDR3 loop spans 13 amino acids. Germline-derived CDR1 and CDR2 are SGHNT and YYREEE (reference sequence). Here the CDR3 reads CASRPKIGQEQYF. CDR3 sequence (DNA): TGTGCCAGCAGGCCAAAAATCGGGCAGGAGCAGTACTTC. The full variable domain, in which reference TRBV5-4 and TRBJ2-7 provide the parts outside the CDR3, is ETGVTQSPTHLIKTRGQQVTLRCSSQSGHNTVSWYQQALGQGPQFIFQYYREEENGRGNFPPRFSGLQFPNYSSELNVNALELDDSALYLCASRPKIGQEQYFGPGTRLTVT.

This clone was seen just once. CDR3 region: CASERYTDTQYF. The CDR3 DNA is TGCGCCAGCGAACGTTACACAGATACGCAGTATTTT. The chain employs TRBV23-1 and TRBJ2-3, with D hard to call. TRBV23-1 is an ORF; its function is uncertain. This CDR3 is 12 amino acids long. V dropped 8 bases and J dropped 2 bases, with 8 bases sitting between them.

The genes are TRBV9 and TRBJ1-1; possibly TRBD1 for D (5 bases). The CDR3 contains 15 residues. From germline, CDR1 is SGDLS and CDR2 YYNGEE. Trimming removed 3 bases at V and 5 bases at J, with 17 bases between. CDR3 sequence reads: CASSEAPRAGTEAFF. The CDR3, as DNA: TGTGCCAGCAGCGAGGCCCCCCGGGCAGGGACTGAAGCTTTCTTT. Full variable domain (missing parts from reference TRBV9 and TRBJ1-1): DSGVTQTPKHLITATGQRVTLRCSPRSGDLSVYWYQQSLDQGLQFLIQYYNGEERAKGNILERFSAQQFPDLHSELNLSSLELGDSALYFCASSEAPRAGTEAFFGQGTRLTVV.

This clone was observed once. The chain joins TRBV6-5 to TRBJ2-1; 7 positions agree with TRBD2. There are 15 residues in the CDR3. Looked up from germline, CDR1 is MNHEY and CDR2 is SVGAGI. V shed 2 bases, J shed 0 bases, and the junction held 1 base outside the gene matches. This chain's CDR3 is CASSYRGSSYNEQFF. CDR3 sequence (DNA): TGTGCCAGCAGTTACCGCGGGAGCTCCTACAATGAGCAGTTCTTC.

The chain employs TRBV28 and TRBJ2-5; D is unresolved. This CDR3 has 12 amino acids. Germline lookup yields CDR1 MDHEN and CDR2 SYDVKM. V lost 6 bases, J lost 5 bases, and 10 bases lay in between. The CDR3 DNA reads TGTGCCAGCAGGTCTCTTCTGGAGACCCAGTACTTC. Translation: CASRSLLETQYF.

The chain recombines TRBV19 with TRBJ2-5; no clear D. V lost 3 bases and J 0 bases, leaving 5 bases between the germline ends. CDR1 LNHDA and CDR2 SQIVND come from the germline V gene (reference sequence). This CDR3 region has 13 residues. The CDR3 loop is CASSIENQETQYF. CDR3 in DNA: TGTGCCAGTAGTATTGAGAACCAAGAGACCCAGTACTTC.

J is TRBJ2-1 and V is TRBV5-1; TRBD1 agrees at 9 bases. V gave up 1 base and J gave up 4 bases; unmatched junction bases: 3. Germline V gene data show CDR1 as SGHRS and CDR2 as YFSETQ. This CDR3 region has 15 residues. The DNA of the CDR3 is TGCGCCAGCAGCTTGTTGACAGGGGGATACAATGAGCAGTTCTTC. It is translated as CASSLLTGGYNEQFF.

The chain is built from TRBV7-7 and TRBJ2-5; D remains unclear. The CDR3 loop spans 15 amino acids. CDR1 and CDR2 (germline): SSHAT, FNYEAQ (reference sequence). Trimming took 2 bases from V and 2 from J, leaving 12 bases between them. In nucleotides, the CDR3 is TGTGCCAGCAGCTTATTCGTCGGCAAACAAGAGACCCAGTACTTC. Protein product: CASSLFVGKQETQYF.

The chain recombines TRBV6-2 or TRBV6-3 with TRBJ2-1; TRBD1 agrees at 8 bases. The CDR3 loop spans 20 amino acids. V was clipped by 0 bases and J by 5 bases; unmatched bases: 18. CDR1 and CDR2 from the germline V gene are MNHEY and SVGEGT. CDR3 DNA sequence: TGTGCCAGCAGTTACTCGACAAACGGTTTTAGGACAGGGCTAAACAATGAGCAGTTCTTC. Its translation: CASSYSTNGFRTGLNNEQFF.

V usage is TRBV2 and J usage is TRBJ1-1; D possibly corresponds to TRBD1 (5 bases). Germline V gene sequence: CDR1 SNHLY, CDR2 FYNNEI. V lost 6 bases to trimming and J lost 6 bases, with 14 bases between them. The CDR3 runs 13 residues. The CDR3 DNA reads TGTGCCAGCAGCGATCAGGGTATCGCTGAAGCTTTCTTT. Protein product: CASSDQGIAEAFF.

This clone was seen once. The gene calls are TRBV7-2 and TRBJ2-1, with 9 nucleotides matching TRBD2. Germline CDR1 and CDR2: SGHTA and FQGNSA. J gave up 6 bases and V 2 bases, and 8 bases lay outside the gene matches. The CDR3 has 16 residues. CDR3 sequence reads: CASSLLGGGAVNEQFF. CDR3 nucleotides: TGTGCCAGCAGCTTACTTGGCGGGGGGGCCGTCAATGAGCAGTTCTTC.

This chain links TRBV6-9 with TRBJ1-5; no firm D call. Germline lookup yields CDR1 MNHGY and CDR2 SVAAGI. The CDR3 contains 19 residues. V was cut by 1 base and J by 3 bases, with 22 bases left in between. The CDR3 region has the DNA TGTGCCAGCAGTTATTTGTATTCGACACCAGTAGATCTCAATCAGCCCCAGCATTTT. Translating gives CASSYLYSTPVDLNQPQHF.

The chain uses TRBV3-1 (or the pseudogene TRBV3-2) and TRBJ2-6; D possibly corresponds to TRBD2 (5 bases). Germline V lookup: CDR1 LGHDT, CDR2 YNNKEL (reference sequence). The CDR3 loop spans 18 amino acids. The V end lost 2 bases, the J end lost 0 bases, and 14 bases lay between the germline ends. The CDR3 DNA reads as TGTGCCAGCAGCCAACCGGGGTTAGTGGTCTCTGGGGCCAACGTCCTGACTTTC. Translation: CASSQPGLVVSGANVLTF.

The sample holds a few counts of this clone. J is TRBJ1-4 and V is TRBV7-2, with 7 bases identical to TRBD1. Germline-derived CDR1 and CDR2 are SGHTA and FQGNSA. The trim removed 1 base at V and 2 bases at J, leaving 4 bases unmatched. The CDR3 has 16 residues. The CDR3 region is CASSLVRGRTNEKLFF. The CDR3 DNA reads TGTGCCAGCAGCTTAGTAAGGGGGCGGACTAATGAAAAACTGTTTTTT.

This sequence joins TRBV5-6 and TRBJ2-4; D is perhaps TRBD2 (5 bases). The CDR3 is 11 residues long. V gave up 2 bases and J gave up 8 bases, with 5 bases separating them. Germline CDR1 SGHDT, CDR2 YYEEEE. Written as DNA, the CDR3 is TGTGCCAGCAGCTTAGCGGACATTCAGTACTTC. This encodes CASSLADIQYF.

The genes are TRBV6-5 and TRBJ1-6; 11 positions match TRBD1. Germline lookup yields CDR1 MNHEY and CDR2 SVGAGI. The CDR3 covers 15 residues. J gave up 10 bases and V 6 bases, and 8 bases lay outside the gene matches. For the CDR3, the DNA is TGTGCCAGCAGGGCGGGACAGGGGGTAGGGTCACCCCTCCACTTT. Translated, it gives CASRAGQGVGSPLHF.

The rearrangement uses TRBV18 and TRBJ1-5; D is perhaps TRBD1 (6 bases). Germline lookup yields CDR1 KGHSH and CDR2 LQKENI. The CDR3 has 15 residues. The V and J ends lost 6 bases and 6 bases respectively, with 18 bases between them. CDR3 in amino acids: CASSLTAGGGQPQHF. The DNA for the CDR3 is TGTGCCAGCTCCCTAACTGCGGGGGGCGGTCAGCCCCAGCATTTT. The full variable domain, in which reference TRBV18 and TRBJ1-5 provide the parts outside the CDR3, is NAGVMQNPRHLVRRRGQEARLRCSPMKGHSHVYWYRQLPEEGLKFMVYLQKENIIDESGMPKERFSAEFPKEGPSILRIQQVVRGDSAAYFCASSLTAGGGQPQHFGDGTRLSIL.

The count of this clone is one. This sequence joins TRBV6-2 or TRBV6-3 and TRBJ2-7; D assignment may be TRBD1 or TRBD2 (6 bases each). The CDR3 has 17 residues. From germline, CDR1 is MNHEY and CDR2 SVGEGT. Trimming left V 2 bases short and J 0 bases short, with 17 bases between. CDR3 in DNA: TGTGCCAGCAGTTACGGCTTTGAGGGGGGCTCCTCCTACGAGCAGTACTTC. It yields the protein CASSYGFEGGSSYEQYF.

This chain uses TRBV11-2 with TRBJ2-7; 8 nucleotides agree with TRBD1. Germline V gives CDR1 SGHAT, CDR2 FQNNGV. The CDR3 contains 16 residues. Germline trimming cut 1 base from V and 9 bases from J; bases unmatched to any gene: 14. The CDR3 DNA reads as TGTGCCAGCAGCTTAGCGGGAGTCACAGGGGGGCTCGGGCAGTACTTC. Translating it yields CASSLAGVTGGLGQYF.

The chain carries TRBV12-3 or TRBV12-4 and TRBJ1-6; D is ambiguous. V was cut by 3 bases and J by 6 bases, with 3 bases left in between. The CDR3 has 12 residues. In DNA form, the CDR3 reads TGTGCCAGCAGTTTTGTTAATTCACCCCTCCACTTT. It is translated as CASSFVNSPLHF.

The rearrangement links TRBV6-5 to TRBJ2-7; D may correspond to TRBD1 or TRBD2 (5 bases each). Between the trimmed V and J ends, which lost 0 bases and 5 bases, there was a span of 17 bases. Germline V gene lookup returns CDR1 MNHEY and CDR2 SVGAGI. CDR3 size: 16 residues. CDR3 amino acids: CASSYSRGRRSNEQYF. Written as DNA, the CDR3 is TGTGCCAGCAGTTACTCGAGGGGTCGGAGGTCCAACGAGCAGTACTTC.

V and J are TRBV28 and TRBJ2-7; D might be TRBD1 (6 bases). Germline CDR1 reads MDHEN; CDR2 reads SYDVKM. Trimming left V 5 bases short and J 1 base short, with 12 bases between. The CDR3 loop spans 14 amino acids. CDR3 sequence reads: CASSPPQGSYEQYF. The CDR3 DNA reads as TGTGCCAGCAGTCCCCCACAGGGTTCCTACGAGCAGTACTTC.

The chain combines TRBV15 with TRBJ1-4; D not certain. Germline V gene sequence: CDR1 LNHNV, CDR2 YYDKDF (reference sequence). Trimming pared 0 bases from V and 4 bases from J, leaving 12 bases between. The CDR3 loop spans 16 amino acids. CDR3 nucleotide sequence: TGTGCCACCAGCAGAGATAAAGGGTCCCATAATGAAAAACTGTTTTTT. This codes for CATSRDKGSHNEKLFF.